This paragraph reports one T cell receptor beta chain. This specimen belongs to a study of T cell responses to AZD1222 COVID-19 vaccine. TCRdb's table, derived via immunoSEQ multiplex PCR, lists solely in-frame clones and lacks some. The sample carries 100,000 to 150,000 clones, 80% to 90% recorded once. This CDR3 region has 13 residues. Trimming left V 5 bases short and J 9 bases short, with 11 bases between. CDR1 and CDR2 from the germline V gene are MDHEN and SYDVKM. V gene TRBV28 combines with J gene TRBJ1-6; maybe TRBD1 (6 bases). The sample in question was peripheral blood, obtained on day 0 of AZD1222 vaccination. This clonotype originated in an adult in good health. CDR3 sequence: CASSRIGGSPLHF. In DNA, the CDR3 is TGTGCCAGCAGTCGAATAGGGGGTTCACCCCTCCACTTT.